One TCR beta chain is described in this entry. In the authors' workflow: Amplification with reference gene primers provided the estimates of nucleated cell counts. Sequencing used immunoSEQ multiplex PCR; TCRdb keeps in-frame clones, though not all of them. V and J calls and clone size follow that table, whereas D and trimming were derived from the DNA. Of fewer than 100,000 clones listed, 85% to 90% were seen once; the top ten hold under 4.5%. The entry originates in a study of blood T cell repertoires in COVID-19. Study-wide context: Acute-phase and convalescent COVID-19 samples originated in the United States, Italy and Spain.

V shed 4 bases and J shed 5 bases, with 14 bases lying between them. CDR1 and CDR2 (germline): LGHDT, YNNKEL (reference sequence). The CDR3 extends over 14 amino acids. The chain is built from TRBV3-1 (or the pseudogene TRBV3-2) and TRBJ1-1; no clear D. The sequence came from a man in his 60s with acute or convalescent COVID-19. Sequenced input: peripheral blood. In nucleotides, the CDR3 is TGTGCCAGCAGCCCCCTCCGAGAGGAAACTGAAGCTTTCTTT. Residues: CASSPLREETEAFF.